The 26 T cell receptor beta chains below come from one sample, sequenced in a study of T-cell reconstitution after alpha-beta-depleted transplantation in children. Unique molecular identifiers were used to barcode this TCRbeta library. TCRdb ran MiXCR on the PCR reads and lists one entry per CDR3 protein. Counted here are about 900,000 distinct CDR3 sequences, roughly 29% occurring once; the ten biggest clones make up over 25%. Sequences were derived from PBMCs, mostly from graft donor cells, sampled 360 days after TCRalphabeta/CD19-depleted stem cell transplant. These receptors came from a boy younger than two who had a stem cell transplant for SCID, so the T cells may come from the graft donor.

With respect to this clonotype: The junction shows a germline mismatch at one end, possibly a read error. The chain employs TRBV20-1 and TRBJ2-6, with D possibly being TRBD1 (5 bases). The CDR3 has 15 residues. Looked up from germline, CDR1 is DFQATT and CDR2 is SNEGSKA (reference sequence). CDR3 sequence reads: CSAPPGVSGANILTF. For the CDR3, the DNA is TGCAGTGCTCCCCCCGGAGTCTCTGGGGCCAACATCCTGACTTTC.

A remark on this clonotype: The conserved phenylalanine or tryptophan is not found at the CDR3 terminus, so this likely reflects a read error. This rearrangement joins TRBV12-3 or TRBV12-4 to TRBJ1-2; D possibly corresponds to TRBD1 (6 bases). V was trimmed by 3 bases and J by 3 bases, leaving 14 bases between them. The CDR3 is made up of 15 amino acids. In DNA form, the CDR3 reads TGTGCCAGCAGTTTGGAAACAGGGCCCCACTATGGCTACACCTCC. It translates to CASSLETGPHYGYTS.

The chain employs TRBV5-1 and TRBJ2-7, with D possibly matching TRBD1 (7 bases). CDR3 size: 15 residues. The V gene lost 4 bases and the J gene lost 4 bases, with 18 bases spanning the gap. Germline V gene data show CDR1 as SGHRS and CDR2 as YFSETQ. The CDR3 loop is CASSPFGAGGYEQYF. The CDR3 coding sequence is TGCGCCAGCAGCCCCTTCGGGGCAGGGGGGTACGAGCAGTACTTC.

The V call is TRBV11-2, the J call TRBJ2-2, with a tentative D call TRBD2 (6 bases). The germline V gene has CDR1 SGHAT and CDR2 FQNNGV. The CDR3 length is 18 residues. V was cut by 1 base and J by 6 bases, with 21 bases left in between. This chain's CDR3 is CASSLGHLASRRAGELFF. As DNA, the CDR3 is TGTGCCAGCAGCTTAGGTCACTTGGCTAGCAGGAGGGCCGGGGAGCTGTTTTTT.

This chain links TRBV5-1 with TRBJ2-3; 9 bases are shared with TRBD1. This CDR3 spans 15 amino acids. V shed 4 bases, J shed 2 bases, and the junction held 5 bases outside the gene matches. Germline CDR1 and CDR2: SGHRS and YFSETQ. The CDR3 here is CASSVDRGATDTQYF. The CDR3 DNA reads TGCGCCAGCAGCGTGGACAGGGGCGCCACAGATACGCAGTATTTT.

This rearrangement joins TRBV10-3 to TRBJ1-5; the D gene is possibly TRBD1 (6 bases). Germline V gene lookup returns CDR1 ENHRY and CDR2 SYGVKD. The CDR3 is 13 residues long. The ends were cut back, 6 bases at V and 3 bases at J, with 9 bases in the middle. CDR3 bases: TGTGCCATCAGAAGGGACAACAATCAGCCCCAGCATTTT. As protein: CAIRRDNNQPQHF.

This clonotype was seen a few times. This chain uses TRBV5-4 with TRBJ2-1, with D maybe TRBD2 (5 bases). Germline values: CDR1 SGHNT, CDR2 YYREEE (reference sequence). V was clipped by 0 bases and J by 6 bases, with 16 bases between them. The CDR3 loop spans 16 amino acids. Written as DNA, the CDR3 is TGTGCCAGCAGCTTGGTGGTATCTAGCCCGTTCAATGAGCAGTTCTTC. Translation: CASSLVVSSPFNEQFF. Drawing the rest from reference TRBV5-4 and TRBJ2-1, the complete variable domain is ETGVTQSPTHLIKTRGQQVTLRCSSQSGHNTVSWYQQALGQGPQFIFQYYREEENGRGNFPPRFSGLQFPNYSSELNVNALELDDSALYLCASSLVVSSPFNEQFFGPGTRLTVL.

This chain links TRBV7-9 with TRBJ1-1; tentative D call: TRBD1 (6 bases). The CDR3 is 15 amino acids. From germline, CDR1 is SEHNR and CDR2 FQNEAQ (reference sequence). Trimming took 5 bases from V and 1 from J, leaving 14 bases between them. The CDR3 is CASSGSTGWNTEAFF. The CDR3 coding sequence is TGTGCCAGCAGCGGATCGACAGGATGGAACACTGAAGCTTTCTTT. The whole variable domain, remainder taken from reference TRBV7-9 and TRBJ1-1, is DTGVSQNPRHKITKRGQNVTFRCDPISEHNRLYWYRQTLGQGPEFLTYFQNEAQLEKSRLLSDRFSAERPKGSFSTLEIQRTEQGDSAMYLCASSGSTGWNTEAFFGQGTRLTVV.

V gene TRBV12-3 or TRBV12-4 combines with J gene TRBJ2-2, with 9 bases matching TRBD1. The CDR3 is made up of 15 amino acids. Trimming at V came to 6 bases and at J to 1 base, leaving 3 bases not matched to a gene. CDR3 sequence (DNA): TGTGCCAGCAGAAGGACAGGGGAGAACACCGGGGAGCTGTTTTTT. It encodes CASRRTGENTGELFF.

This chain connects TRBV5-8 to TRBJ1-5; D not certain. CDR1 is SGHTS and CDR2 is YDEGEE in the germline V gene. The CDR3 spans 14 residues. Deletions cut 0 bases from V and 5 bases from J, with 9 bases between. DNA for the CDR3: TGTGCCAGCAGCTTGGAACTCAGCGATCAGCCCCAGCATTTT. Translating it yields CASSLELSDQPQHF.

This clonotype was observed many times. The chain employs TRBV6-5 and TRBJ2-7, with 10 nucleotides matching TRBD1. This CDR3 has 15 amino acids. Per germline, CDR1 MNHEY and CDR2 SVGAGI. J lost 0 bases, V lost 2 bases, and 1 base had no gene match. This CDR3 reads CASSYRDRGSYEQYF. In DNA, the CDR3 is TGTGCCAGCAGTTACCGGGACAGGGGCTCCTACGAGCAGTACTTC.

In its sample, this clonotype was seen a few times. The chain combines TRBV29-1 with TRBJ2-7; D gene ambiguous. The CDR3 is 13 amino acids. In germline, CDR1 is SQVTM, CDR2 ANQGSEA. Deletions cut 3 bases from V and 3 bases from J, with 12 bases between. CDR3: CSVEQPGRYEQYF. CDR3 in DNA: TGCAGCGTTGAGCAACCCGGGCGCTACGAGCAGTACTTC.

The chain uses TRBV29-1 and TRBJ2-1, with no clear D. Trimming took off 5 bases at V and 9 bases at J, with 11 bases between the two ends. Germline assignment: CDR1 SQVTM and CDR2 ANQGSEA. CDR3 size: 11 residues. Here the CDR3 reads CSVPSGSEQFF. DNA for the CDR3: TGCAGCGTTCCCTCAGGATCTGAGCAGTTCTTC.

The CDR3 spells CASSFPEGNVLTF. The CDR3 DNA follows: TGTGCCAGCAGCTTCCCCGAGGGTAACGTCCTGACTTTC. This chain joins TRBV5-4 and TRBJ2-6, with D possibly matching TRBD2 (5 bases). V lost 2 bases, J lost 10 bases, and 10 bases lay in between. The CDR3 covers 13 residues. The germline V gene encodes CDR1 SGHNT and CDR2 YYREEE (reference sequence).

The chain recombines TRBV12-3 or TRBV12-4 with TRBJ2-1, with 9 bases lining up with TRBD2. J lost 6 bases, V lost 6 bases, and 9 bases had no gene match. The CDR3 covers 15 residues. This chain's CDR3 is CASRVTSGQINEQFF. CDR3 in DNA: TGTGCCAGCAGGGTTACTAGCGGGCAAATCAATGAGCAGTTCTTC.

The sample holds a few counts of this clonotype. The V call is TRBV29-1, the J call TRBJ2-2; 7 bases fit TRBD2. The CDR3 extends over 15 amino acids. Germline CDR1 and CDR2: SQVTM and ANQGSEA. The V gene end was trimmed by 7 bases and the J gene end by 2 bases; junction bases not matched to a gene: 10. CDR3 sequence: CSAGMAGLNTGELFF. CDR3 bases: TGCAGCGCAGGGATGGCGGGACTAAACACCGGGGAGCTGTTTTTT.

V is TRBV12-3 or TRBV12-4 and J is TRBJ2-7, with a tentative D call TRBD1 (6 bases). The CDR3 spans 15 residues. The V end was cut by 6 bases, the J end by 7 bases, with 22 bases between. CDR3 protein: CASSLGDTGWREQYF. DNA of the CDR3: TGTGCCAGCAGCCTAGGGGACACAGGGTGGCGGGAGCAGTACTTC.

J is TRBJ2-7 and V is TRBV6-2 or TRBV6-3; the match to TRBD2 covers 8 bases. CDR3 length equals 15 residues. Germline assignment: CDR1 MNHEY and CDR2 SVGEGT. The ends lost 6 bases at V and 2 bases at J; junction bases unmatched: 9. The CDR3 bases are TGTGCCAGCAGGGACCCCGCGGGGGGCCCCTACGAGCAGTACTTC. Protein: CASRDPAGGPYEQYF.

This chain joins TRBV7-9 and TRBJ2-7; perhaps D is TRBD1 or TRBD2 (5 bases each). V was shortened by 4 bases and J by 3 bases, with 7 bases between the two germline ends. This CDR3 is 12 amino acids long. Germline CDR1 reads SEHNR; CDR2 reads FQNEAQ (reference sequence). CDR3 in amino acids: CASSWGRYEQYF. The DNA of the CDR3 is TGTGCCAGCAGCTGGGGACGCTACGAGCAGTACTTC. Full variable domain (rest looked up from reference TRBV7-9 and TRBJ2-7): DTGVSQNPRHKITKRGQNVTFRCDPISEHNRLYWYRQTLGQGPEFLTYFQNEAQLEKSRLLSDRFSAERPKGSFSTLEIQRTEQGDSAMYLCASSWGRYEQYFGPGTRLTVT.

The chain joins TRBV11-2 to TRBJ2-3; no clear D. Germline V gives CDR1 SGHAT, CDR2 FQNNGV. This CDR3 spans 13 amino acids. V lost 3 bases to trimming and J lost 4 bases, with 8 bases between them. The CDR3 here is CASSFIIADTQYF. The CDR3 region has the DNA TGTGCCAGCAGCTTCATTATCGCAGATACGCAGTATTTT.

This clonotype was seen more than once but under ten times. V gene TRBV7-9 combines with J gene TRBJ2-5; 7 bases are shared with TRBD2. Losses at the gene ends were 2 bases for V and 2 bases for J; bases not matched to a gene: 8. This CDR3 region has 16 residues. The germline CDR1 and CDR2 sequences are SEHNR and FQNEAQ (reference sequence). The CDR3 sequence: CASSLWGGVRQETQYF. CDR3 sequence (DNA): TGTGCCAGCAGCTTATGGGGGGGTGTACGTCAAGAGACCCAGTACTTC.

This clonotype was counted only a few times. The chain combines TRBV6-5 with TRBJ2-1; possibly TRBD2 for D (6 bases). This CDR3 region has 15 residues. Germline V gives CDR1 MNHEY, CDR2 SVGAGI. Trimming left V 2 bases short and J 10 bases short, with 18 bases between. CDR3 region: CASSYSGPPGREQFF. The CDR3 region has the DNA TGTGCCAGCAGTTACAGCGGCCCCCCGGGGAGGGAGCAGTTCTTC.

V is TRBV7-2 and J is TRBJ1-3; a weak D match, TRBD1 (5 bases). Between the trimmed V and J ends, which lost 3 bases and 0 bases, there was a span of 12 bases. In germline, CDR1 is SGHTA, CDR2 FQGNSA. This CDR3 has 16 residues. The CDR3 DNA is TGTGCCAGCAGCTTTGCCCCAGGGAGCTCTGGAAACACCATATATTTT. It yields the protein CASSFAPGSSGNTIYF. Using reference TRBV7-2 and TRBJ1-3 for the parts outside the CDR3, the full variable domain is GAGVSQSPSNKVTEKGKDVELRCDPISGHTALYWYRQSLGQGLEFLIYFQGNSAPDKSGLPSDRFSAERTGGSVSTLTIQRTQQEDSAVYLCASSFAPGSSGNTIYFGEGSWLTVV.

DNA for the CDR3: TGCGCCAGCAGCTTCGGGCTCACCGACTCCTACAATGAGCAGTTCTTC. Translating gives CASSFGLTDSYNEQFF. The chain has TRBV5-1 and TRBJ2-1, with unresolved D. Trimming removed 2 bases at V and 0 bases at J, with 12 bases between. This CDR3 has 16 residues. The germline V gene has CDR1 SGHRS and CDR2 YFSETQ.

This clonotype has just one count. The chain employs TRBV20-1 and TRBJ2-5, with 9 bases identical to TRBD1. After removal of 6 bases from V and 4 bases from J, the junction contained 6 bases not matched to a gene. The CDR3 runs 13 residues. Germline V CDR1 and CDR2: DFQATT, SNEGSKA (reference sequence). The CDR3 here is CSAEGQGIETQYF. CDR3 nucleotides: TGCAGTGCCGAGGGACAGGGTATAGAGACCCAGTACTTC.

J is TRBJ2-6 and V is TRBV12-3 or TRBV12-4; D remains ambiguous. This CDR3 has 16 amino acids. V gave up 2 bases and J gave up 5 bases, with 13 bases separating them. The DNA of the CDR3 is TGTGCCAGCAGTTTAATCTCCGCTGCTTGGGCCAACGTCCTGACTTTC. Its translation is CASSLISAAWANVLTF.